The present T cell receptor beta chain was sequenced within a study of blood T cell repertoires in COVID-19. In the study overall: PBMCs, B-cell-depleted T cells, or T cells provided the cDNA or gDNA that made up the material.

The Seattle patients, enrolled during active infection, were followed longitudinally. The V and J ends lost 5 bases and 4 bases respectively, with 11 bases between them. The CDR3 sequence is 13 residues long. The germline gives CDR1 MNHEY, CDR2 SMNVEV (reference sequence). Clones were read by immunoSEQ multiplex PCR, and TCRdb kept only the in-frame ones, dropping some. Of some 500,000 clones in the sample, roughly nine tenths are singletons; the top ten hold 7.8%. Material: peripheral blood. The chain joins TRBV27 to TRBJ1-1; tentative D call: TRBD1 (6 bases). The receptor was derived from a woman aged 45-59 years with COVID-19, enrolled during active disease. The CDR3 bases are TGTGCCAGCAGTCTGGGACACCTCACTGAAGCTTTCTTT. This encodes CASSLGHLTEAFF.